Listed below are T cell receptor beta chains from one sample, sequenced in a study of CD8+ T cells in alopecia areata. Data came from immunoSEQ multiplex PCR; TCRdb stores just in-frame clones and leaves some out. The repertoire holds about 190,000 clones, with about 60% as singletons. Material: CD8+ T cells sorted from blood, obtained at week 24, from a patient treated with tofacitinib. The receptor set was obtained from a human donor with alopecia areata. CDR3s include the opening cysteine and the closing phenylalanine or tryptophan. D genes are given only for firm matches. Only part of the rows carry a size: once, few, many, or a class if the clone is expanded.

V gene	D gene	J gene	clone size	CDR3 DNA	CDR3 protein
TRBV7-9	NA	TRBJ2-3	NA	TGTGCCAGCAGACCTATGCGGCCCTTCACAGATACGCAGTATTTT	CASRPMRPFTDTQYF
TRBV4-1	NA	TRBJ2-7	NA	TGCGCCAGCAGCCAAGTCTGGTCGAAGTCCCACGAGCAGTACTTC	CASSQVWSKSHEQYF
TRBV2	TRBD1	TRBJ1-1	once	TGTGCCAGCAGGGTCCAGGGGGGAACTGAAGCTTTCTTT	CASRVQGGTEAFF
TRBV11-2	NA	TRBJ2-3	once	TGTGCCAGCAGCTTAGGAACGGATACGCAGTATTTT	CASSLGTDTQYF
TRBV7-2	TRBD1	TRBJ2-7	few	TGTGCCAGCAGCATGGGGACAGGGACCTACGAGCAGTACTTC	CASSMGTGTYEQYF
TRBV2	NA	TRBJ1-1	NA	TGTGCCAGCAGTGAAACAACAGCCTCCCTGAGCACTGAAGCTTTCTTT	CASSETTASLSTEAFF
TRBV29-1	NA	TRBJ2-7	NA	TGCAGCGTTGAAGTCCCCGACACCTCCTACGAGCAGTACTTC	CSVEVPDTSYEQYF
TRBV5-6	NA	TRBJ2-7	NA	TGTGCCAGCAGTAAGAGATCTTCCCCCTACGAGCAGTACTTC	CASSKRSSPYEQYF
TRBV27	NA	TRBJ1-1	once	TGTGCCAGCAGTTTTCGAAAAAAGACACCCATGAACACTGAAGCTTTCTTT	CASSFRKKTPMNTEAFF
TRBV30	TRBD2	TRBJ2-3	NA	TGTGCCTGGAGTGTAGGGGCGGGGGTTACAGATACGCAGTATTTT	CAWSVGAGVTDTQYF
TRBV11-2	NA	TRBJ2-5	once	TGTGCCAGCAGCTCGTACGGACACTTGGATTTTACCCAGTACTTC	CASSSYGHLDFTQYF
TRBV30	TRBD2	TRBJ2-7	NA	TGTGCCTGGAGTATCGGGGGGGCCTACGAGCAGTACTTC	CAWSIGGAYEQYF
TRBV6-5	TRBD1	TRBJ2-3	NA	TGTGCCAGCAGTTACAGGGACAGGACCACAGATACGCAGTATTTT	CASSYRDRTTDTQYF
TRBV6-1	NA	TRBJ1-2	NA	TGTGCCACCATTCCAAGGACAAACTTCTATGGCTACACCTTC	CATIPRTNFYGYTF
TRBV2	TRBD1	TRBJ2-1	NA	TGTGCCAGCAGGACAGGGGGATTAGACTCCTACAATGAGCAGTTCTTC	CASRTGGLDSYNEQFF
TRBV7-9	NA	TRBJ2-5	NA	TGTGCCAGCAGCTGGGGACTGGGGGAGGAGACCCAGTACTTC	CASSWGLGEETQYF
TRBV4-1	NA	TRBJ1-1	NA	TGCGCCAGCAGCCAAGTTGGGGAGAACACTGAAGCTTTCTTT	CASSQVGENTEAFF
TRBV7-2	NA	TRBJ2-2	NA	TGTGCCAGCAGCCCATGGGACCAACACACCGGGGAGCTGTTTTTT	CASSPWDQHTGELFF
TRBV6-1	NA	TRBJ1-2	NA	TGTGCCAGCGCCAACTATCCGGAATTTGGCTACACCTTC	CASANYPEFGYTF
TRBV13	NA	TRBJ2-2	NA	TGTGCCAGCAGCACGGCGACACAGGGGAACACCGGGGAGCTGTTTTTT	CASSTATQGNTGELFF
TRBV27	NA	TRBJ1-6	NA	TGTGCCAGCAGTTTATCTCGTAGCTCACCCCTCCACTTT	CASSLSRSSPLHF
TRBV19	NA	TRBJ1-5	NA	TGTGCCAGTAGTCCCTATCCTACTTGGAACGAAGATCAGCCCCAGCATTTT	CASSPYPTWNEDQPQHF
TRBV7-9	TRBD1	TRBJ2-3	NA	TGTGCCAGCAGCTTCATGAGGGGGCCAGATACGCAGTATTTT	CASSFMRGPDTQYF
TRBV4-1	TRBD1	TRBJ1-3	NA	TGCGCCAGCAGCCAAGAACAGGGGACTGGAAACACCATATATTTT	CASSQEQGTGNTIYF
TRBV30	TRBD1	TRBJ1-6	NA	TGTGCCTGGAGTGAGGCGGACAGGGGAACCTATAATTCACCCCTCCACTTT	CAWSEADRGTYNSPLHF
TRBV15	NA	TRBJ2-7	once	TGTGCCACCAGCGGGCACTCCTACGAGCAGTACTTC	CATSGHSYEQYF
TRBV2	NA	TRBJ1-4	NA	TGTGCCACCCGTACTCGAGAAAAACTGTTTTTT	CATRTREKLFF
TRBV29-1	NA	TRBJ2-2	few	TGCAGCGGTCACGCAGGGAACACCGGGGAGCTGTTTTTT	CSGHAGNTGELFF
TRBV29-1	NA	TRBJ2-1	NA	TGCAGCGTTGAACTTAGATACAATGAGCAGTTCTTC	CSVELRYNEQFF
TRBV6-6	NA	TRBJ1-1	NA	TGTGCCAGCAGTTACGTTGCCACTGAAGCTTTCTTT	CASSYVATEAFF
TRBV10-3	NA	TRBJ2-7	NA	TGTGCCATCAGTGAGGGGGACGAGCAGTACTTC	CAISEGDEQYF
TRBV29-1	NA	TRBJ1-2	NA	TGCAGCGTTGAACGACAGGACTATGGCTACACCTTC	CSVERQDYGYTF
TRBV5-6	TRBD1	TRBJ1-5	NA	TGTGCCAGCAGCTTCGGGACAGGGGAAAATCAGCCCCAGCATTTT	CASSFGTGENQPQHF